Sequencing of this T cell receptor (beta chain) was carried out in a study of cytomegalovirus exposure and HLA in healthy donors. The CDR3 is 14 residues long. CDR1 SGHRS and CDR2 YFSETQ come from the germline V gene. Trimming stripped 4 bases from V and 8 bases from J, with 15 bases between. The repertoire was sequenced with immunoSEQ multiplex PCR; TCRdb's copy has only in-frame clones and lacks some. The sample has some 150,000 clones; 85% to 90% are singletons. As for this clone: The target antigen is unknown.

Broader study findings: Reported performance of the classifier showed diagnosis of cytomegalovirus status with high specificity and sensitivity.

The sequence derives from a man between 18 and 35 years old in good health and CMV-seronegative. V is TRBV5-1 and J is TRBJ1-4; maybe TRBD1 (5 bases). Sequenced input: PBMCs. Here the CDR3 DNA reads TGCGCCAGCAGCATTAGCAGGGTAGGGGAAAAACTGTTTTTT. This translates into CASSISRVGEKLFF.